The sequence of this T cell receptor beta chain was determined in a study of CD8 T cells in ankylosing spondylitis. Points from the study as a whole: The study identified a TCR beta motif of under 10 highly homologous variants that appeared characteristic of ankylosing spondylitis blood.

As regards this clonotype: As yet, its antigen is unknown.

V shed 3 bases and J 2 bases; nucleotides not matched to a gene: 6. Germline-derived CDR1 and CDR2 are SGHTA and FQGNSA. This CDR3 has 15 amino acids. One entry per CDR3 protein, called by TCRdb with MiXCR from the 5' RACE reads. The data show around 890,000 distinct CDR3 sequences, roughly 12% seen once. The TCR comes from a male donor with ankylosing spondylitis. Input material: blood, either unsorted or a sorted T cell fraction (not recorded which). The chain uses TRBV7-2 and TRBJ2-7; TRBD2 matches at 8 bases. This CDR3 is CASSLRGALPYEQYF. The CDR3 DNA sequence: TGTGCCAGCAGCTTGCGGGGGGCCCTACCCTACGAGCAGTACTTC.